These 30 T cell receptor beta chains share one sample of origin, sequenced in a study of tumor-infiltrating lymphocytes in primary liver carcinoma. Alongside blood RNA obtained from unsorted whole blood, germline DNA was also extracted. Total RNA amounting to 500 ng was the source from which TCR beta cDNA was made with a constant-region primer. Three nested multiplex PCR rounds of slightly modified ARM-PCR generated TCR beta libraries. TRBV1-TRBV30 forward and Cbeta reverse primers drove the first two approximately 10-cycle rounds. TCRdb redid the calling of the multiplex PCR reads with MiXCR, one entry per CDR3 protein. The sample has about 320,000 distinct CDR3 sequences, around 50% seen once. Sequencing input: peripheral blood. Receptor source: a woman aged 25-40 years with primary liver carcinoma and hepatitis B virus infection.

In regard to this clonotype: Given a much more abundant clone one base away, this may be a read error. CDR3 amino acids: CASMGAPSLAKNIQYF. The DNA of the CDR3 is TGTGCCAGCATGGGCGCCCCTTCACTAGCCAAAAACATTCAGTACTTC. V is TRBV12-3 or TRBV12-4 and J is TRBJ2-4; D not resolved. The CDR3 is made up of 16 amino acids. With 7 bases removed from V and 0 bases from J, the gap between germline ends came to 16 bases.

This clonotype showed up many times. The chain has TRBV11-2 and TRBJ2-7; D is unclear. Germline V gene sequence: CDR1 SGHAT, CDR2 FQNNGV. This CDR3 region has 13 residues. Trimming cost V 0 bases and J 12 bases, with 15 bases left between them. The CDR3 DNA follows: TGTGCCAGCAGCTTAGATCTAGTGGTCTCGGGGTACTTC. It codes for CASSLDLVVSGYF.

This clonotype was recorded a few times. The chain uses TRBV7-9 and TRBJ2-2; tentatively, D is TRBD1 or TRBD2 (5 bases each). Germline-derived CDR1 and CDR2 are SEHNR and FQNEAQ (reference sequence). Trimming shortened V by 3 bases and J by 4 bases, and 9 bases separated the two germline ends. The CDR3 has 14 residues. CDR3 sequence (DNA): TGTGCCAGCAGCTTTGAGGGGCCCACCGGGGAGCTGTTTTTT. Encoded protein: CASSFEGPTGELFF.

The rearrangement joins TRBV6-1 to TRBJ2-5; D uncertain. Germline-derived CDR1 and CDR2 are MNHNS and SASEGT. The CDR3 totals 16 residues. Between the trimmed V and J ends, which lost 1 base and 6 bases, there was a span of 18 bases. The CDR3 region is CASSEGRIANAKTQYF. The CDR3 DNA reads TGTGCCAGCAGTGAAGGGCGCATAGCAAACGCAAAGACCCAGTACTTC.

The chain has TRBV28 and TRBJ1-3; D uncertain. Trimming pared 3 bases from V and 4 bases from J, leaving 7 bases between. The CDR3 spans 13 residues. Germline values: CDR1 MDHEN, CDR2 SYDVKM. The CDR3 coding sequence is TGTGCCAGCAGTTTGCCATCCGGAAACACCATATATTTT. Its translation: CASSLPSGNTIYF.

The CDR3 sequence: CASCLRGRMFDGELFF. The CDR3, as DNA: TGCGCCAGCTGCCTGCGAGGACGGATGTTCGACGGGGAGCTGTTTTTT. The J gene is TRBJ2-2, the V gene TRBV5-1; no clear D gene. Germline CDR1 SGHRS, CDR2 YFSETQ. The CDR3 sequence is 16 residues long. Trimming took 7 bases from V and 7 from J, leaving 23 bases between them.

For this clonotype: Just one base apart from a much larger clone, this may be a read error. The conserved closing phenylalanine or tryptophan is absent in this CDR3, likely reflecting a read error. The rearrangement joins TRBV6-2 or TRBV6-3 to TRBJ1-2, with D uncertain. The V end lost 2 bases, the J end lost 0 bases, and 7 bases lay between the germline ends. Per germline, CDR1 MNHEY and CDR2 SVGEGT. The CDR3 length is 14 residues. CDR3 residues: CASSYRPPNYGYTL. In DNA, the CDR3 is TGTGCCAGCAGTTACCGGCCACCTAACTATGGCTACACCTTA.

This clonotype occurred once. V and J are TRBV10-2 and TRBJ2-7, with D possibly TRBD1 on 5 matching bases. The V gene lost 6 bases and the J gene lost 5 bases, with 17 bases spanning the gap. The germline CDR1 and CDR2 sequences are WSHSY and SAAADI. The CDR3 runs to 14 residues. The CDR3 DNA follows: TGCGCCAGCAGAAGGACAACCAATTCCGACGAGCAGTACTTC. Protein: CASRRTTNSDEQYF.

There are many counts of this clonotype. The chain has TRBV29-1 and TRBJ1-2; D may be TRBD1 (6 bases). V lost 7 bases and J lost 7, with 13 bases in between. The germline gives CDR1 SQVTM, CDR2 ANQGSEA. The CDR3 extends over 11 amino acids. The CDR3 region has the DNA TGCAGCGCGAGGGGGGCTGGTGGCTACACCTTC. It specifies CSARGAGGYTF.

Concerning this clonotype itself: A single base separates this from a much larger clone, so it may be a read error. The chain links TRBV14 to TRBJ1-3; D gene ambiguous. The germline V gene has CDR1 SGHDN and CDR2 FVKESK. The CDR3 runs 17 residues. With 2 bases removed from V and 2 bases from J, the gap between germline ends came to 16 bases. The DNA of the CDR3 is TGTGCCAGCAGCCAATGGATCCAACTCGCCCCTGGAAACACCATATATTTT. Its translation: CASSQWIQLAPGNTIYF. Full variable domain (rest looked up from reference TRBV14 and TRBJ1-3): EAGVTQFPSHSVIEKGQTVTLRCDPISGHDNLYWYRRVMGKEIKFLLHFVKESKQDESGMPNNRFLAERTGGTYSTLKVQPAELEDSGVYFCASSQWIQLAPGNTIYFGEGSWLTVV.

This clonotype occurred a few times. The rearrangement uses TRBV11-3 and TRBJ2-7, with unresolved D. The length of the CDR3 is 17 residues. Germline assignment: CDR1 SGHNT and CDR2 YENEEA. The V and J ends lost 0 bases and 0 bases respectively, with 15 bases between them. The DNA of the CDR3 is TGTGCCAGCAGCTTAGAAGGTTGGCTACGGACCTCCTACGAGCAGTACTTC. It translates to CASSLEGWLRTSYEQYF. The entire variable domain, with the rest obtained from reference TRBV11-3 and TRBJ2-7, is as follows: EAGVVQSPRYKIIEKKQPVAFWCNPISGHNTLYWYLQNLGQGPELLIRYENEEAVDDSQLPKDRFSAERLKGVDSTLKIQPAELGDSAVYLCASSLEGWLRTSYEQYFGPGTRLTVT.

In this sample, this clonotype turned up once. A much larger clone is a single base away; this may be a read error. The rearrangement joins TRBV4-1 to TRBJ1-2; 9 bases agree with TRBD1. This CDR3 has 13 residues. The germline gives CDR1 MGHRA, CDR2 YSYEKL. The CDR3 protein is CASSRTGAGGYIF. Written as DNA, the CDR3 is TGCGCCAGCAGCCGGACAGGGGCAGGCGGCTACATCTTC.

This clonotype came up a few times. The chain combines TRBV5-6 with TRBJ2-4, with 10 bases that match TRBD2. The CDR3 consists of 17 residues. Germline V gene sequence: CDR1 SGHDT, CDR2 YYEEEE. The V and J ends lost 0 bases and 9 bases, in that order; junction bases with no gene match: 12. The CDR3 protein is CASSLGASGSVKVIQYF. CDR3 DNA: TGTGCCAGCAGCTTGGGCGCTAGCGGGAGCGTAAAGGTCATTCAGTACTTC.

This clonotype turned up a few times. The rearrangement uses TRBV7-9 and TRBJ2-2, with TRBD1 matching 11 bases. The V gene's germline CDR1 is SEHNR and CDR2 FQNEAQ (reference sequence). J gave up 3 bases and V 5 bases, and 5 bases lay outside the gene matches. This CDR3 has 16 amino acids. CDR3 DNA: TGTGCCAGCAGCCGCATGGGACAGGGGGACACCGGGGAGCTGTTTTTT. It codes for CASSRMGQGDTGELFF.

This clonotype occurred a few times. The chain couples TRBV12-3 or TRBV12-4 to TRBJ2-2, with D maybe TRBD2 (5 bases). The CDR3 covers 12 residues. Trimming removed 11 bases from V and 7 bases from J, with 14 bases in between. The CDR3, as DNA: TGTGCCGGTCGGGGAATCGGCGGGGAGCTGTTTTTT. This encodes CAGRGIGGELFF.

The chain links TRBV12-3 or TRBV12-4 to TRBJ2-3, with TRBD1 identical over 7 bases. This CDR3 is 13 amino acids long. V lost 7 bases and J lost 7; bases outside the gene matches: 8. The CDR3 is CASNRDRVYTQYF. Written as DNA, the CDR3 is TGTGCCAGCAACAGAGACAGGGTATATACGCAGTATTTT.

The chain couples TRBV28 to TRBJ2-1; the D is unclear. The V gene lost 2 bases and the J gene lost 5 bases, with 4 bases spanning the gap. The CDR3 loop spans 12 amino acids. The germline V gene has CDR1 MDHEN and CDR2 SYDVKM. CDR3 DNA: TGTGCCAGCAGTTTACTACACAATGAGCAGTTCTTC. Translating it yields CASSLLHNEQFF. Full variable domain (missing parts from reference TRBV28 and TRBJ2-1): DVKVTQSSRYLVKRTGEKVFLECVQDMDHENMFWYRQDPGLGLRLIYFSYDVKMKEKGDIPEGYSVSREKKERFSLILESASTNQTSMYLCASSLLHNEQFFGPGTRLTVL.

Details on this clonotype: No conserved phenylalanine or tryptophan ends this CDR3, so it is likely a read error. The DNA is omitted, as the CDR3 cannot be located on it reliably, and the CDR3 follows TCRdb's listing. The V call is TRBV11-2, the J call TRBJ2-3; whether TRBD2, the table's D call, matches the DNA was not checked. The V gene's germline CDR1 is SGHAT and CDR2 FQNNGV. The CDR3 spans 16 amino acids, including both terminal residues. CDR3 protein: CASSLRTGLSTDTQYY.

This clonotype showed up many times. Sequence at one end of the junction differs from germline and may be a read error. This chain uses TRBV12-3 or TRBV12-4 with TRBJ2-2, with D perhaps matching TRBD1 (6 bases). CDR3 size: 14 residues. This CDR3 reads CASSLQGHTGELFF. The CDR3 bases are TGCGCCAGCAGCCTACAGGGACACACCGGGGAGCTGTTTTTT.

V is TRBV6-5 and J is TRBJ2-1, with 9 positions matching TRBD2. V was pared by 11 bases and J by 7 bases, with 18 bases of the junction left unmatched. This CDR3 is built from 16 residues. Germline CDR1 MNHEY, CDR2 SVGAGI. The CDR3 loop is CACGYGPREGQNEQFF. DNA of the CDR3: TGTGCCTGCGGCTACGGACCGCGGGAGGGCCAAAATGAGCAGTTCTTC.

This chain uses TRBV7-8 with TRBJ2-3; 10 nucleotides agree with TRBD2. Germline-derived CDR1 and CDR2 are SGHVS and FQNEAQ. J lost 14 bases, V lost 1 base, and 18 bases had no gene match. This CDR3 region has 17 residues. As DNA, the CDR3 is TGTGCCAGCAGCTTAGAAGAGGCTAGCGGGAGCACAGATAAGCGGTATTTT. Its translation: CASSLEEASGSTDKRYF.

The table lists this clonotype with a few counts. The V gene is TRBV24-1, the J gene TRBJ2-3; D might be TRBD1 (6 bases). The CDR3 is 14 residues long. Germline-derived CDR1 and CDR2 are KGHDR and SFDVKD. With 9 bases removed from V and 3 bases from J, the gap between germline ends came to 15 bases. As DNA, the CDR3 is TGTGCCACCGGCCGGGACACCTCAACAGATACGCAGTATTTT. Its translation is CATGRDTSTDTQYF.

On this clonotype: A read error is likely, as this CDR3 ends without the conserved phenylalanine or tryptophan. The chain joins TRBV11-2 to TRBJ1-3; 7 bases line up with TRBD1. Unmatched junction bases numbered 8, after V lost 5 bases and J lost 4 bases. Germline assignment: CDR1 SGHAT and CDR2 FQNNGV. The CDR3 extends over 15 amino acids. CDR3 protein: CASSQQTGAGNTIYS. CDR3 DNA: TGTGCCAGCAGCCAACAAACAGGGGCCGGAAACACCATATATTCT.

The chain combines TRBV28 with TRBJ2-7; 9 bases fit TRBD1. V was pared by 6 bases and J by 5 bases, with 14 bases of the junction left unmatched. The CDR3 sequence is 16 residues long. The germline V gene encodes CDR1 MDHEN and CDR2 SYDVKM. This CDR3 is CASSGTGRKTEHEQYF. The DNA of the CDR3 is TGTGCCAGCAGCGGGACAGGGAGGAAGACGGAGCACGAGCAGTACTTC. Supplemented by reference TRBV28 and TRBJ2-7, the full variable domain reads DVKVTQSSRYLVKRTGEKVFLECVQDMDHENMFWYRQDPGLGLRLIYFSYDVKMKEKGDIPEGYSVSREKKERFSLILESASTNQTSMYLCASSGTGRKTEHEQYFGPGTRLTVT.

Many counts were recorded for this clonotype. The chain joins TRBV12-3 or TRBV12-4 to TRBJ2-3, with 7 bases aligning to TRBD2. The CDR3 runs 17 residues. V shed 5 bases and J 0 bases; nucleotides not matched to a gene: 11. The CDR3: CASSPRSTSPSTDTQYF. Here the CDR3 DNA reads TGTGCCAGCAGTCCCCGTTCGACTAGCCCTAGCACAGATACGCAGTATTTT.

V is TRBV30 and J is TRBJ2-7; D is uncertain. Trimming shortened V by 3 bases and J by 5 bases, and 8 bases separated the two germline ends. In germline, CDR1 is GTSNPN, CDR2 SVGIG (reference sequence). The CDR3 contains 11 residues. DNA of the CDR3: TGTGCCTGGAGCCTACGGGACGAGCAGTACTTC. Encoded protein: CAWSLRDEQYF.

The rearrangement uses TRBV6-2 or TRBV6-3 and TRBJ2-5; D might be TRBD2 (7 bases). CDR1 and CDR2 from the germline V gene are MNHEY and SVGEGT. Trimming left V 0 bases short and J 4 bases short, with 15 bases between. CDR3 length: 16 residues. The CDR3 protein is CASSYSIVGGPETQYF. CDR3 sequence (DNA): TGTGCCAGCAGTTACTCGATAGTCGGGGGGCCAGAGACCCAGTACTTC.

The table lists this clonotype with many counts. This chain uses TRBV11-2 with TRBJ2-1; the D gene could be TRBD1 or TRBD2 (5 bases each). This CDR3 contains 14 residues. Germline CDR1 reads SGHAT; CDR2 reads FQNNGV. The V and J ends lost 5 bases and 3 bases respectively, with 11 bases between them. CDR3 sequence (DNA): TGTGCCAGCAGCCTAAGGGACGGCTACAATGAGCAGTTCTTC. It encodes CASSLRDGYNEQFF.

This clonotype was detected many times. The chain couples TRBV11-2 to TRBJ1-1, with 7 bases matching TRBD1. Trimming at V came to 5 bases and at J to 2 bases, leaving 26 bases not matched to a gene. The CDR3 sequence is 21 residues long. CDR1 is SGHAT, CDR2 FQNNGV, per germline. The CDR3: CASSQGGKITGASRVNTEAFF. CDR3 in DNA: TGTGCCAGCAGCCAAGGAGGGAAAATTACAGGGGCAAGTAGAGTTAACACTGAAGCTTTCTTT.

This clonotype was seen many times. CDR3: CASSLSGRPYNEQFF. DNA for the CDR3: TGCGCCAGCAGCCTTAGCGGGAGGCCCTACAATGAGCAGTTCTTC. The chain joins TRBV4-3 to TRBJ2-1, with TRBD2 matching 10 bases. Germline trimming cut 4 bases from V and 2 bases from J; bases unmatched to any gene: 2. The CDR3 extends over 15 amino acids. Germline CDR1 LGHNA, CDR2 YSLEER.